These T cell receptor beta chains were read from a single sample in a study of blood T cell repertoires in COVID-19. Sequencing was performed with immunoSEQ multiplex PCR; in TCRdb, only in-frame clones are kept and a portion is missing. Of about 140,000 clones in the sample, around 86% were seen once. Sequenced sample: PBMCs or T cells enriched from blood (not recorded which). The receptors shown here come from a man aged 55-75 years who had recovered from COVID-19. Both conserved end residues are part of each CDR3.

v_gene: TRBV12-2
j_gene: TRBJ1-3
CDR3aa: CASRLDTQGKEGNTIYF

v_gene: TRBV19
j_gene: TRBJ2-5
CDR3aa: CASSLRIQETQYF

v_gene: TRBV5-4
j_gene: TRBJ1-1
CDR3aa: CASSFDRNTEAFF

v_gene: TRBV27
j_gene: TRBJ2-6
CDR3aa: CASSPYGQEPLSGANVLTF

v_gene: TRBV28
j_gene: TRBJ2-7
CDR3aa: CASRPTDRSSEQYF

v_gene: TRBV3-1/TRBV3-2
j_gene: TRBJ1-2
CDR3aa: CASSPAYGGYTF

v_gene: TRBV12-3/TRBV12-4
j_gene: TRBJ1-2
CDR3aa: CASSTNSFYGYTF

v_gene: TRBV9
j_gene: TRBJ2-2
CDR3aa: CASSTTGGNTGELFF

v_gene: TRBV28
j_gene: TRBJ2-7
CDR3aa: CASSTWTGLSYEQYF

v_gene: TRBV3-1/TRBV3-2
j_gene: TRBJ1-2
CDR3aa: CASSQVQGLGYTF

v_gene: TRBV28
j_gene: TRBJ1-1
CDR3aa: CASSLGPNTEAFF

v_gene: TRBV6-5
j_gene: TRBJ2-7
CDR3aa: CASRHRQGNEQYF

v_gene: TRBV10-2
j_gene: TRBJ2-7
CDR3aa: CASSPDLTGSEQYF